The present TCR beta chain was sequenced within a study of CD8 T cells in ankylosing spondylitis. Study-wide results and caveats: Blood from ankylosing spondylitis patients appeared to carry a characteristic roughly eight-variant TCR beta motif.

TCRdb re-analysed the 5' RACE reads in MiXCR, keeping a single row per CDR3 protein. In the table there are 700,000 to 850,000 distinct CDR3 sequences, 12% of which are singletons. This CDR3 comprises 13 residues. Germline V lookup: CDR1 DFQATT, CDR2 SNEGSKA (reference sequence). The V end was cut by 0 bases, the J end by 5 bases, with 10 bases between. Only a few counts were recorded for this clonotype. What it binds is unknown. The chain couples TRBV20-1 to TRBJ2-5, with D uncertain. Sequencing was performed on blood, either unsorted or a sorted T cell fraction (not recorded which). This sequence was found in a male donor with ankylosing spondylitis. The CDR3 protein is CSARDMGKETQYF. CDR3 sequence (DNA): TGCAGTGCTAGAGATATGGGGAAGGAGACCCAGTACTTC.